This T cell receptor beta chain came from a study of blood T cell repertoires in COVID-19. The overall study: Specimens from acute and convalescent COVID-19 originated in the United States, Italy and Spain.

Seattle patient enrollment occurred during active infection, with longitudinal follow-up thereafter. This clone was detected once. CDR3 length equals 16 residues. CDR1 MRHNA and CDR2 SNTAGT come from the germline V gene. V lost 1 base and J lost 10; bases outside the gene matches: 12. Authors' data handling: For nucleated cells, counts were estimated from reference gene primer amplification. The table came from immunoSEQ multiplex PCR; TCRdb's copy has only in-frame clones and leaves some out. V and J calls plus clone size are reproduced from that table; the DNA served to infer D and trimming. Altogether 150,000 to 200,000 clones are present, 80% to 90% being singletons, with the ten largest covering about 10%.

The rearrangement uses TRBV6-4 and TRBJ2-1; TRBD2 matches at 8 bases. The sequencing input was peripheral blood. The TCR originated in a woman aged 80 or older with COVID-19, enrolled during active disease. CDR3 residues: CASSDWSGSPSREQFF. CDR3 sequence (DNA): TGTGCCAGCAGTGACTGGAGCGGGAGCCCCAGTCGAGAGCAGTTCTTC.